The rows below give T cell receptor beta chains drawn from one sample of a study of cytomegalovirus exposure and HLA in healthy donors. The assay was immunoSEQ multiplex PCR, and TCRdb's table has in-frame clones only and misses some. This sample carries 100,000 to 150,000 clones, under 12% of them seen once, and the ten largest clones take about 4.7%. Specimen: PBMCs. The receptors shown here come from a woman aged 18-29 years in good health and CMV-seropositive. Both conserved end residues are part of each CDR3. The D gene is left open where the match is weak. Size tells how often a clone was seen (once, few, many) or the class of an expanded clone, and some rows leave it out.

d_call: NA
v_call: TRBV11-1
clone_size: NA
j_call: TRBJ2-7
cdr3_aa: CASSQRAAGISYEQYF
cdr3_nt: TGTGCCAGCAGCCAAAGGGCCGCGGGGATCTCCTACGAGCAGTACTTC

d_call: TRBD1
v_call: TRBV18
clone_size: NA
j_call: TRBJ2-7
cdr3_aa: CASSPQTGDEPYEQYF
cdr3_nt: TGTGCCAGCTCACCACAGACAGGGGATGAACCCTACGAGCAGTACTTC

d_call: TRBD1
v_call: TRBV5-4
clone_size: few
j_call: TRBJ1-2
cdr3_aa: CASSLRDRELYGYTF
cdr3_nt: TGTGCCAGCAGCTTACGGGACAGGGAGCTCTATGGCTACACCTTC

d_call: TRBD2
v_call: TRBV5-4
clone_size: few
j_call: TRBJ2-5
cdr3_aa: CASSTPGLAGGPGETQYF
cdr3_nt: TGTGCCAGCAGTACCCCGGGACTAGCGGGAGGGCCGGGGGAGACCCAGTACTTC

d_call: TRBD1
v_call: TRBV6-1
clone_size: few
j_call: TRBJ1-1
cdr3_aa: CASSDRPEGTGGITEAFF
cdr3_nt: TGTGCCAGCAGTGACCGCCCGGAGGGGACAGGGGGAATTACTGAAGCTTTCTTT

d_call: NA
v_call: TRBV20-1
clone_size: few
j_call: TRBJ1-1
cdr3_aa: CSGRAQGEAFF
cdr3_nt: TGCAGTGGCAGAGCACAGGGTGAAGCTTTCTTT

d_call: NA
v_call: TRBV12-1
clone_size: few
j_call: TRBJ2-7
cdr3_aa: CASSRRGGVYEQYF
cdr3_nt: TGTGCCAGCAGCCGGCGGGGAGGGGTCTACGAGCAGTACTTC

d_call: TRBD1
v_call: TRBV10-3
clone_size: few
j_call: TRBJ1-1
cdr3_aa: CAARTGGVGMAFF
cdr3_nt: TGTGCCGCCAGGACAGGGGGCGTCGGAATGGCTTTCTTT

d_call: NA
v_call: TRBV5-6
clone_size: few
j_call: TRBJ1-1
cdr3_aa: CASSGGRADTEAFF
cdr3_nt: TGTGCCAGCAGCGGCGGCAGGGCCGACACTGAAGCTTTCTTT

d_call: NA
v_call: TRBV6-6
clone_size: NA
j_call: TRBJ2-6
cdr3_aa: CASIGGFQSGANVLTF
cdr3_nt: TGTGCCAGCATCGGCGGCTTCCAGTCTGGGGCCAACGTCCTGACTTTC

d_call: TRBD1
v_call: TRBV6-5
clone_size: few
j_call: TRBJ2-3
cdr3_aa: CASSYSQQGYTQYF
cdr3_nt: TGTGCCAGCAGTTACTCCCAACAGGGGTATACGCAGTATTTT

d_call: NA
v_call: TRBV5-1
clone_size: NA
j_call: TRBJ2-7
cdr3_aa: CASREGGTRTYEQYF
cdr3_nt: TGCGCCAGCAGGGAGGGCGGGACCCGAACCTACGAGCAGTACTTC

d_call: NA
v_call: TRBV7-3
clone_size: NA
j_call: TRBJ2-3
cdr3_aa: CASSDSYLSTDTQYF
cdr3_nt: TGTGCCAGCAGCGACTCGTATTTGAGCACAGATACGCAGTATTTT

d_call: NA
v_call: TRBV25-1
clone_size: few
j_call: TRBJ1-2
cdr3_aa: CASSDEGSYGYTF
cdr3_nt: TGTGCCAGCAGTGATGAGGGTTCCTATGGCTACACCTTC

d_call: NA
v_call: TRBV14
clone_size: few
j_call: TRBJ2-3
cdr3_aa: CASSSRRPDTQYF
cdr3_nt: TGTGCCAGCAGCTCGCGGAGGCCAGATACGCAGTATTTT

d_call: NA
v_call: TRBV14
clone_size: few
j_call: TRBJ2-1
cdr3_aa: CAGRPKRYNEQFF
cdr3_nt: TGTGCCGGCCGACCCAAGCGGTATAATGAGCAGTTCTTC

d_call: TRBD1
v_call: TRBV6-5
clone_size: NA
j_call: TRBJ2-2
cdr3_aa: CASRARGSTGELFF
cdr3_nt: TGTGCCAGCAGGGCCAGGGGGAGCACCGGGGAGCTGTTTTTT

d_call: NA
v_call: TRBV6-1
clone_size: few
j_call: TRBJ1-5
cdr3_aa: CASSDENSSNQPQHF
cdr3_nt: TGTGCCAGCAGTGACGAAAACAGTAGCAATCAGCCCCAGCATTTT

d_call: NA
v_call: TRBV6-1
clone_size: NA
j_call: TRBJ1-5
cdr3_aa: CASSEASVINQPQHF
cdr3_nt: TGTGCCAGCAGTGAAGCTTCAGTGATCAATCAGCCCCAGCATTTT

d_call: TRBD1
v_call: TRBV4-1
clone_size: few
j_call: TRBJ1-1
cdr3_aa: CASSHGQGMGTEAFF
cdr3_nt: TGCGCCAGCAGCCACGGACAGGGTATGGGCACTGAAGCTTTCTTT

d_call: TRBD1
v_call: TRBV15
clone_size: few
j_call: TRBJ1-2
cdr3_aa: CATSRGKPGRGAGGGYGYTF
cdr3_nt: TGTGCCACCAGCAGAGGGAAACCTGGACGGGGGGCAGGGGGCGGCTATGGCTACACCTTC

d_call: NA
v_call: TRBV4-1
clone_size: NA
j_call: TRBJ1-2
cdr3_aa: CASSQVTGTNYGYTF
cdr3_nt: TGCGCCAGCAGCCAAGTCACCGGGACTAACTATGGCTACACCTTC

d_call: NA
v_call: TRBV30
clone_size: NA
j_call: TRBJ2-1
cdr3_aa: CAWKGVSVEQFF
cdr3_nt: TGTGCCTGGAAGGGGGTTTCCGTTGAGCAGTTCTTC

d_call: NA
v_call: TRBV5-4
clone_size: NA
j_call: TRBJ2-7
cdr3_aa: CASSPGIGPGQYF
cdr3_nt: TGTGCCAGCAGCCCGGGGATCGGCCCTGGGCAGTACTTC

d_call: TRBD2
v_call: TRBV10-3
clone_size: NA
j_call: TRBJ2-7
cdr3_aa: CAIRVISGRGPEQYF
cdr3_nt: TGTGCCATCAGGGTGATTAGCGGGAGAGGCCCCGAGCAGTACTTC

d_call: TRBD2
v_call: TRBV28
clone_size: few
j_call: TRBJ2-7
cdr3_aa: CASSNGGGLAAALQYF
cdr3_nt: TGTGCCAGCAGCAACGGTGGGGGACTAGCGGCAGCCCTCCAGTACTTC

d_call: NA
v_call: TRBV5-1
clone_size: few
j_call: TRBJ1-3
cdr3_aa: CASSWGQGPSSGNTIYF
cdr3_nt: TGCGCCAGCAGCTGGGGCCAAGGGCCGAGCTCTGGAAACACCATATATTTT

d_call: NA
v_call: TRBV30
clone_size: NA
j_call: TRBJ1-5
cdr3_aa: CASGVSSSQPQHF
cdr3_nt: TGTGCCTCGGGTGTTAGCAGTTCGCAGCCCCAGCATTTT

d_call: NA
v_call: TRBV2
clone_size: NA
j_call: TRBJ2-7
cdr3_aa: CASGGPDSTSYEQYF
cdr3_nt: TGTGCCAGCGGGGGACCGGACAGCACCTCCTACGAGCAGTACTTC

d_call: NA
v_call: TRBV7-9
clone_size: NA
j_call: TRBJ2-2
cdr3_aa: CASSARVTGELFF
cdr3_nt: TGTGCCAGCAGCGCCAGGGTGACCGGGGAGCTGTTTTTT

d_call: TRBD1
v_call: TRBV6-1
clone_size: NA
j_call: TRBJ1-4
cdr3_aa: CASRRAQGASEKLFF
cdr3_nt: TGTGCCAGCAGAAGAGCACAGGGGGCTTCTGAAAAACTGTTTTTT

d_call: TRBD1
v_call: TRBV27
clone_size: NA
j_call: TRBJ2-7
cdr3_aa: CASSFSVQGLDEQYF
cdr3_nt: TGTGCCAGCAGTTTTTCTGTACAGGGGCTTGACGAGCAGTACTTC

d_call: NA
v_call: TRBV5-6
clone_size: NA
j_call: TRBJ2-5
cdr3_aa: CATDRWELLQETQYF
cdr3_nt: TGTGCCACCGATCGTTGGGAGCTCCTTCAAGAGACCCAGTACTTC

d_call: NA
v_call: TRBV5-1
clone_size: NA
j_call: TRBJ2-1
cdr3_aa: CASSLQYNEQFF
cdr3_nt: TGCGCCAGCAGCTTACAGTACAATGAGCAGTTCTTC

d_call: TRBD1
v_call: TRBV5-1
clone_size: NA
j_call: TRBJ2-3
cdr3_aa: CASSLSIQGVGDTQYF
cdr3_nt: TGCGCCAGCAGCTTGAGTATTCAGGGGGTGGGAGATACGCAGTATTTT

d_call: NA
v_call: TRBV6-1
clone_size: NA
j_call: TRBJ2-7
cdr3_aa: CASGFPYEQYF
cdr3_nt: TGTGCCTCCGGGTTCCCCTACGAGCAGTACTTC

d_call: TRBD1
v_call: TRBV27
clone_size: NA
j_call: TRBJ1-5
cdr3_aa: CASSLSIGTGYQPQHF
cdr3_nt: TGTGCCAGCAGTTTATCGATCGGGACAGGTTATCAGCCCCAGCATTTT

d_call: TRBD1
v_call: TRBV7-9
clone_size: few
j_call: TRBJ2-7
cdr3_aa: CASSPRDRGPEQYF
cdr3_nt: TGTGCCAGCAGCCCGCGGGACAGGGGCCCCGAGCAGTACTTC

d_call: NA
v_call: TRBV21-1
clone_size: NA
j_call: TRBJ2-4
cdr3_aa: CASPGGGLRVHIQYF
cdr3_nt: TGTGCCAGCCCCGGGGGGGGTCTGAGGGTGCACATTCAGTACTTC

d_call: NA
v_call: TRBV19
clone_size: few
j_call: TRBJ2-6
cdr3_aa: CAIGRTGTSGANVLTF
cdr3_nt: TGTGCCATAGGACGGACGGGAACCTCTGGGGCCAACGTCCTGACTTTC

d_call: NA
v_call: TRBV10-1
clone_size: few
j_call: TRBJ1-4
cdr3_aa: CASNRYRVRIEKLFF
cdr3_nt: TGCGCCAGCAACCGGTACAGGGTTCGTATTGAAAAACTGTTTTTT

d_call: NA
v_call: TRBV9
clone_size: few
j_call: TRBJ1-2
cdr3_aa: CASSASGHPGAGYTF
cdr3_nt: TGTGCCAGCAGCGCCTCGGGACACCCCGGAGCTGGCTACACCTTC

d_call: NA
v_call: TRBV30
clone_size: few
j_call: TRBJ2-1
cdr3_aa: CAWSSSGLEQFF
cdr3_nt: TGTGCCTGGAGCTCGAGCGGACTTGAGCAGTTCTTC